What follows is one TCR beta chain and its context. Original processing methods: Reference gene primer amplification gave nucleated cell count estimates. The repertoire was sequenced with immunoSEQ multiplex PCR; TCRdb's copy has only in-frame clones and lacks some. From that table come the V and J calls and clone size; the DNA was used to work out D and trimming. Of 350,000 to 450,000 clones listed, roughly 92% were seen once; the top ten hold more than 0.85%. The data derive from a study of blood T cell repertoires in COVID-19. CDR3 length: 17 amino acids. Trimming stripped 2 bases from V and 2 bases from J, with 15 bases between. Germline V gene lookup returns CDR1 KGHSH and CDR2 LQKENI.

The chain carries TRBV18 and TRBJ1-4; D perhaps matches TRBD1 (5 bases). The sequenced material came from PBMCs or T cells enriched from blood (not recorded which). This TCR derives from a woman aged 35 to 49 who had been exposed to COVID-19. CDR3 sequence (DNA): TGTGCCAGCTCACCATTAGGGGTTTGGAACACTAATGAAAAACTGTTTTTT. Its protein product is CASSPLGVWNTNEKLFF.